Below, 16 T cell receptor beta chains from the same sample are listed, as sequenced in a study of blood T cell repertoires in COVID-19. This table comes from immunoSEQ multiplex PCR, and its TCRdb copy is limited to in-frame clones, with some not included. The sample has about 200,000 clones; more than 75% are singletons. Sequenced material: PBMCs or T cells enriched from blood (not recorded which). The origin of the receptors is a woman between 35 and 50 years old with acute COVID-19.

This chain links TRBV4-3 with TRBJ2-3; tentatively, D is TRBD1 (6 bases). Trimming stripped 1 base from V and 0 bases from J, with 8 bases between. Looked up from germline, CDR1 is LGHNA and CDR2 is YSLEER. The CDR3 extends over 15 amino acids. CDR3 bases: TGCGCCAGCAGCCAAGCAGGGGTCAGCACAGATACGCAGTATTTT. Translation gives CASSQAGVSTDTQYF.

This sequence joins TRBV7-2 and TRBJ2-3, with 14 positions matching TRBD2. Germline assignment: CDR1 SGHTA and CDR2 FQGNSA. The CDR3 covers 16 residues. V shed 5 bases, J shed 4 bases, and the junction held 5 bases outside the gene matches. CDR3 amino acids: CASSLGLAGGADTQYF. CDR3 DNA sequence: TGTGCCAGCAGCCTCGGACTAGCGGGAGGTGCAGATACGCAGTATTTT.

The chain has TRBV2 and TRBJ2-7; D might be TRBD1 (5 bases). The germline V and J ends were trimmed by 1 base and 5 bases, with 12 bases remaining between them. Germline CDR1 SNHLY, CDR2 FYNNEI. This CDR3 is built from 14 residues. The CDR3 region is CASSEVPQVNEQYF. The CDR3 DNA follows: TGTGCCAGCAGTGAAGTCCCACAGGTTAACGAGCAGTACTTC. Together with reference TRBV2 and TRBJ2-7, the CDR3 gives the full variable domain: EPEVTQTPSHQVTQMGQEVILRCVPISNHLYFYWYRQILGQKVEFLVSFYNNEISEKSEIFDDQFSVERPDGSNFTLKIRSTKLEDSAMYFCASSEVPQVNEQYFGPGTRLTVT.

This clone was recorded a few times. The chain combines TRBV6-1 with TRBJ1-1; unclear D gene. V was pared by 2 bases and J by 0 bases, with 10 bases between. Germline CDR1 MNHNS, CDR2 SASEGT. The CDR3 extends over 15 amino acids. CDR3 amino acids: CASSESPYLNTEAFF. The CDR3 coding sequence is TGTGCCAGCAGTGAATCACCGTACTTGAACACTGAAGCTTTCTTT.

There are a few counts of this clone. V gene TRBV9 combines with J gene TRBJ2-5; D uncertain. V gave up 0 bases and J gave up 2 bases, with 8 bases separating them. Germline CDR1 reads SGDLS; CDR2 reads YYNGEE. This CDR3 region has 14 residues. This CDR3 is CASSVGVDQETQYF. In DNA, the CDR3 is TGTGCCAGCAGCGTAGGAGTCGATCAAGAGACCCAGTACTTC.

CDR3 region: CASSYSHGQGASYTF. The CDR3 region has the DNA TGTGCCAGCAGTTACTCACACGGACAGGGGGCTAGCTACACCTTC. The chain recombines TRBV6-5 with TRBJ1-2; TRBD1 agrees at 11 bases. V gave up 0 bases and J gave up 9 bases; unmatched junction bases: 6. Germline V gene lookup returns CDR1 MNHEY and CDR2 SVGAGI. The CDR3 consists of 15 residues.

The V gene is TRBV6-6, the J gene TRBJ1-6, with a weak D call TRBD1 (5 bases). The CDR3 has 14 residues. CDR1 and CDR2 from the germline V gene are MNHNY and SVGAGI (reference sequence). V shed 6 bases and J shed 7 bases, with 13 bases lying between them. The DNA for the CDR3 is TGTGCCAGCAGCCTTCAGGGTCGCAATTCACCCCTCCACTTT. Translation: CASSLQGRNSPLHF.

The chain joins TRBV28 to TRBJ2-7, with 9 bases identical to TRBD2. With 3 bases clipped from V and 6 bases from J, the junction kept 12 bases outside the gene matches. CDR3 length equals 16 residues. CDR1 is MDHEN and CDR2 is SYDVKM in the germline V gene. As DNA, the CDR3 is TGTGCCAGCAGTTTTTGGGCGGGAGGGCCTGCCGCCGAGCAGTACTTC. Encoded protein: CASSFWAGGPAAEQYF.

The rearrangement joins TRBV6-5 to TRBJ1-1; a weak D match, TRBD1 (6 bases). V lost 5 bases, J lost 4 bases, and 14 bases lay in between. The CDR3 length is 14 residues. The germline CDR1 and CDR2 sequences are MNHEY and SVGAGI. The CDR3 loop reads CASSRLQGGTEAFF. The DNA for the CDR3 is TGTGCCAGCAGTCGGCTACAAGGGGGCACTGAAGCTTTCTTT.

The CDR3 here is CASSAEPGIGQPQHF. The CDR3 coding sequence is TGCGCCAGCAGCGCGGAACCGGGGATAGGTCAGCCCCAGCATTTT. The chain combines TRBV5-1 with TRBJ1-5; D is uncertain. CDR1 is SGHRS, CDR2 YFSETQ, per germline. V was clipped by 4 bases and J by 6 bases, with 17 bases between them. The CDR3 has 15 amino acids.

The chain links TRBV7-9 to TRBJ2-3; D perhaps matches TRBD1 (5 bases). V gave up 5 bases and J gave up 5 bases, with 20 bases separating them. Looked up from germline, CDR1 is SEHNR and CDR2 is FQNEAQ (reference sequence). The CDR3 runs to 16 residues. CDR3 nucleotide sequence: TGTGCCAGCAGCGGAGAACAGGATCCCCATGGAGATACGCAGTATTTT. Its protein product is CASSGEQDPHGDTQYF.

The genes are TRBV5-6 and TRBJ2-2; 8 bases are shared with TRBD1. J lost 5 bases, V lost 0 bases, and 6 bases had no gene match. The CDR3 is 16 amino acids. Germline-derived CDR1 and CDR2 are SGHDT and YYEEEE. CDR3 DNA sequence: TGTGCCAGCAGCTTGGACAGGGGGGTTAGGACCGGGGAGCTGTTTTTT. This sequence encodes CASSLDRGVRTGELFF. Variable domain in full (rest from reference TRBV5-6 and TRBJ2-2): DAGVTQSPTHLIKTRGQQVTLRCSPKSGHDTVSWYQQALGQGPQFIFQYYEEEERQRGNFPDRFSGHQFPNYSSELNVNALLLGDSALYLCASSLDRGVRTGELFFGEGSRLTVL.

V and J are TRBV9 and TRBJ1-6, with TRBD1 as a possible D gene (6 bases). Germline V gives CDR1 SGDLS, CDR2 YYNGEE. V was pared by 1 base and J by 8 bases, with 13 bases between. The CDR3 totals 15 residues. In nucleotides, the CDR3 is TGTGCCAGCAGCGTAAACGGCAGGGGTGATTCACCCCTCCACTTT. Its translation is CASSVNGRGDSPLHF.

The CDR3: CASSLTGVHRETF. The DNA of the CDR3 is TGTGCCAGCAGCTTGACAGGGGTCCACCGTGAAACCTTC. The chain combines TRBV5-6 with TRBJ1-2, with 7 bases matching TRBD1. V dropped 1 base and J dropped 14; count of bases not matched to a gene: 11. CDR1 is SGHDT, CDR2 YYEEEE, per germline. This CDR3 has 13 residues.

The gene calls are TRBV12-3 or TRBV12-4 and TRBJ2-3, with D maybe TRBD2 (6 bases). With 8 bases removed from V and 1 base from J, the gap between germline ends came to 10 bases. The CDR3 has 13 amino acids. The CDR3 loop is CASGPSGTDTQYF. CDR3 nucleotide sequence: TGTGCCAGCGGTCCTAGCGGCACAGATACGCAGTATTTT.

The chain carries TRBV5-1 and TRBJ2-5; 15 nucleotides agree with TRBD2. This CDR3 has 17 residues. Losses at the gene ends were 3 bases for V and 4 bases for J; bases not matched to a gene: 7. Germline CDR1 reads SGHRS; CDR2 reads YFSETQ. As DNA, the CDR3 is TGCGCCAGCAGCTCTGGACTAGCGGGGGGGCACTTAGAGACCCAGTACTTC. This codes for CASSSGLAGGHLETQYF.